This paragraph covers one TCR beta chain sequence. Clones were sequenced by immunoSEQ multiplex PCR, and TCRdb holds only the in-frame ones, with some missing. The table has tens of thousands of clones, about 91% seen once; the top ten hold roughly 2.1%. These data come from a study of blood T cell repertoires in COVID-19. The V gene's germline CDR1 is KGHSH and CDR2 LQKENI. The CDR3 runs 16 residues. The junction had 8 bases not matched to a gene; V was cut back by 6 bases and J by 0 bases. The sequence was collected from a woman of 80 years or more with active or convalescent COVID-19. The chain is built from TRBV18 and TRBJ2-1; 7 nucleotides align to TRBD1. The material sequenced was peripheral blood. The CDR3 bases are TGTGCCAGCTCGCCAGGACAGGACAACTCCTACAATGAGCAGTTCTTC. It translates to CASSPGQDNSYNEQFF.